Each of the 9 T cell receptor beta chains below was sequenced from the same sample in a study of shared clonotypes between healthy human individuals. The data were produced by immunoSEQ multiplex PCR, yet TCRdb's version contains in-frame clones alone and is incomplete. Of about 490,000 clones in the sample, approximately 82% were seen once. The sample taken for sequencing was PBMCs. Every receptor here comes from a middle-aged woman in good health. Some clones in this sample may be carry-over from other donors' samples.

CDR3 residues: CASSQDRTDTQYF. CDR3 nucleotides: TGCGCCAGCAGCCAAGATCGCACAGATACGCAGTATTTT. V usage is TRBV4-3 and J usage is TRBJ2-3, with D unclear. Germline CDR1 is LGHNA and CDR2 is YSLEER. CDR3 size: 13 residues. V was shortened by 0 bases and J by 1 base, with 2 bases between the two germline ends.

This clone was picked up one time. The V gene is TRBV7-6, the J gene TRBJ2-7, with 9 bases that match TRBD2. CDR1 is SGHVS and CDR2 is FNYEAQ in the germline V gene. V shed 2 bases, J shed 0 bases, and the junction held 2 bases outside the gene matches. The CDR3 sequence is 15 residues long. The CDR3 here is CASSLTSGYSYEQYF. For the CDR3, the DNA is TGTGCCAGCAGCTTAACTAGCGGGTACTCCTACGAGCAGTACTTC.

A word on this clone: The same CDR3 also results from other DNA sequences found in this sample. The chain uses TRBV5-4 and TRBJ1-2; tentatively, D is TRBD1 (6 bases). The germline V gene has CDR1 SGHNT and CDR2 YYREEE (reference sequence). Between the trimmed V and J ends, which lost 0 bases and 6 bases, there was a span of 15 bases. The CDR3 consists of 15 residues. The CDR3 reads CASSLALQQGNGYTF. The CDR3 nucleotides are TGTGCCAGCAGCTTGGCCTTACAACAGGGTAATGGCTACACCTTC.

CDR3 sequence: CASSLRGASSGSTDTQYF. The CDR3 nucleotides read TGTGCCAGCAGCTTAAGGGGGGCGTCTAGCGGGAGCACAGATACGCAGTATTTT. The chain is built from TRBV7-3 and TRBJ2-3; 8 bases line up with TRBD2. This CDR3 region has 18 residues. V trimming: 1 base; J trimming: 0 bases; junction bases outside the gene matches: 9. Germline V gene lookup returns CDR1 SGHTA and CDR2 FQGTGA.

V and J are TRBV9 and TRBJ1-1, with a tentative D call TRBD1 (6 bases). Deletions cut 5 bases from V and 5 bases from J, with 28 bases between. This CDR3 is 18 amino acids long. The germline V gene has CDR1 SGDLS and CDR2 YYNGEE. CDR3 loop: CASSRLGQLRTRETEAFF. The CDR3 coding sequence is TGTGCCAGCAGTCGACTCGGACAGCTTAGGACCCGGGAGACTGAAGCTTTCTTT.

This clone was found once. V usage is TRBV7-2 and J usage is TRBJ2-3; D not resolved. V was pared by 2 bases and J by 4 bases, with 4 bases between. The CDR3 loop spans 12 amino acids. CDR1 SGHTA and CDR2 FQGNSA come from the germline V gene. The CDR3 loop is CASSLRPDTQYF. The CDR3 DNA sequence: TGTGCCAGCAGCTTAAGGCCAGATACGCAGTATTTT.

V usage is TRBV5-8 and J usage is TRBJ1-1; D gene unclear. V lost 4 bases to trimming and J lost 2 bases, with 15 bases between them. The CDR3 runs 15 residues. CDR1 is SGHTS, CDR2 YDEGEE, per germline. CDR3 bases: TGTGCCAGCAGCCTCTACAGAGGCCGTAACACTGAAGCTTTCTTT. Translated: CASSLYRGRNTEAFF.

About this clone: The same CDR3 can be traced to other DNA sequences in this sample. The CDR3 here is CATSRDRGPADTQYF. In DNA, the CDR3 is TGTGCCACCAGCAGAGATCGGGGGCCTGCAGATACGCAGTATTTT. This rearrangement joins TRBV15 to TRBJ2-3, with D perhaps assigned TRBD1 or TRBD2 (6 bases each). This CDR3 region has 15 residues. CDR1 and CDR2 (germline): LNHNV, YYDKDF (reference sequence). Trimming left V 0 bases short and J 4 bases short, with 11 bases between.

Worth noting for this clone: This probably arose from a read error, given a far larger clone one base away. The J gene is TRBJ1-5, the V gene TRBV7-2; 8 bases line up with TRBD1. The CDR3 runs to 17 residues. V was pared by 1 base and J by 2 bases, with 7 bases of the junction left unmatched. Germline-derived CDR1 and CDR2 are SGHTA and FQGNSA. In DNA form, the CDR3 reads TGTGCCAGCAGCTTAGTAGCAGGGGGCAGTGGCAATCAGCCCCAGCATTTT. It codes for CASSLVAGGSGNQPQHF.